What follows are 30 T cell receptor beta chains derived from one specimen sequenced in a study of blood T cell repertoires in COVID-19. Only in-frame clones appear in the TCRdb table, and some are missing; sequencing was by immunoSEQ multiplex PCR. Of 30,000 or so clones in the sample, 82% are singletons; the top ten hold around 41%. Sequencing was done on a sample of peripheral blood. These receptor sequences come from a man older than 75 with active or convalescent COVID-19.

The chain has TRBV6-1 and TRBJ2-1, with 7 bases identical to TRBD2. The junction had 3 bases not matched to a gene; V was cut back by 1 base and J by 0 bases. The CDR3 totals 16 residues. Germline-derived CDR1 and CDR2 are MNHNS and SASEGT. CDR3 loop: CASSEGGSGSYNEQFF. CDR3 DNA: TGTGCCAGCAGTGAAGGCGGGAGCGGCTCCTACAATGAGCAGTTCTTC.

This clone was observed a handful of times. The CDR3 DNA reads TGTGCCAGCAGCTCCCGACTAGCTAGCTACAATGAGCAGTTCTTC. Translating it yields CASSSRLASYNEQFF. The chain carries TRBV7-3 and TRBJ2-1, with 7 nucleotides matching TRBD2. The length of the CDR3 is 15 residues. The germline V gene encodes CDR1 SGHTA and CDR2 FQGTGA. After removal of 4 bases from V and 3 bases from J, the junction contained 6 bases not matched to a gene.

The V gene is TRBV6-6, the J gene TRBJ2-7, with no clear D. This CDR3 is 13 amino acids long. Germline values: CDR1 MNHNY, CDR2 SVGAGI (reference sequence). V lost 5 bases and J 0 bases, leaving 8 bases between the germline ends. CDR3 DNA sequence: TGTGCCAGCAGTAGACACAACTCCTACGAGCAGTACTTC. The encoded protein is CASSRHNSYEQYF.

The table lists this clone with a few counts. The J gene is TRBJ2-7, the V gene TRBV7-8; 7 nucleotides agree with TRBD1. Germline-derived CDR1 and CDR2 are SGHVS and FQNEAQ. The CDR3 has 12 amino acids. V was clipped by 6 bases and J by 4 bases; unmatched bases: 3. Here the CDR3 reads CASSLQGYEQYF. As DNA, the CDR3 is TGTGCCAGCAGTTTACAGGGGTACGAGCAGTACTTC.

This rearrangement joins TRBV19 to TRBJ2-5; D might be TRBD1 (5 bases). The CDR3 extends over 14 amino acids. Germline V gene sequence: CDR1 LNHDA, CDR2 SQIVND (reference sequence). Trimming pared 4 bases from V and 5 bases from J, leaving 14 bases between. The CDR3 DNA reads as TGTGCCAGTAGTAAGGTCCAGGGCAGGGAGACCCAGTACTTC. Translating gives CASSKVQGRETQYF. Full variable domain (outside the CDR3, taken from reference TRBV19 and TRBJ2-5): DGGITQSPKYLFRKEGQNVTLSCEQNLNHDAMYWYRQDPGQGLRLIYYSQIVNDFQKGDIAEGYSVSREKKESFPLTVTSAQKNPTAFYLCASSKVQGRETQYFGPGTRLLVL.

The rearrangement joins TRBV30 to TRBJ1-6; D is ambiguous. CDR1 and CDR2 (germline): GTSNPN, SVGIG (reference sequence). Trimming took off 4 bases at V and 5 bases at J, with 12 bases between the two ends. There are 14 residues in the CDR3. The CDR3 DNA sequence: TGTGCCTGGAAGTTCACCGCTAATAATTCACCCCTCCACTTT. Translating it yields CAWKFTANNSPLHF. The full variable domain, in which reference TRBV30 and TRBJ1-6 provide the parts outside the CDR3, is SQTIHQWPATLVQPVGSPLSLECTVEGTSNPNLYWYRQAAGRGLQLLFYSVGIGQISSEVPQNLSASRPQDRQFILSSKKLLLSDSGFYLCAWKFTANNSPLHFGNGTRLTVT.

This clone was picked up a small number of times. J is TRBJ2-2 and V is TRBV2, with D tentatively TRBD1 (7 bases). Germline V lookup: CDR1 SNHLY, CDR2 FYNNEI. This CDR3 contains 15 residues. Between the trimmed V and J ends, which lost 4 bases and 1 base, there was a span of 10 bases. The CDR3 spells CASSVQGGNTGELFF. Written as DNA, the CDR3 is TGTGCCAGCAGTGTCCAGGGGGGGAACACCGGGGAGCTGTTTTTT.

This clone was counted once. The gene calls are TRBV7-2 and TRBJ1-5, with D perhaps TRBD1 (5 bases). The CDR3 spans 17 residues. With 3 bases removed from V and 7 bases from J, the gap between germline ends came to 22 bases. Germline loops: CDR1 SGHTA, CDR2 FQGNSA. The CDR3 region is CASSFGPGRGGNQPQHF. The CDR3 nucleotides are TGTGCCAGCAGCTTTGGACCGGGGCGGGGGGGAAACCAGCCCCAGCATTTT.

This rearrangement joins TRBV29-1 to TRBJ1-5, with 9 bases fitting TRBD1. V lost 4 bases to trimming and J lost 5 bases; unmatched junction nucleotides: 3. This CDR3 contains 13 residues. Germline V gives CDR1 SQVTM, CDR2 ANQGSEA. This chain's CDR3 is CSVGTGDYQPQHF. As DNA, the CDR3 is TGCAGCGTTGGGACAGGGGATTATCAGCCCCAGCATTTT.

This clone has only a few counts. The rearrangement links TRBV5-1 to TRBJ1-1, with D perhaps TRBD1 (6 bases). The V and J ends lost 0 bases and 7 bases respectively, with 10 bases between them. From germline, CDR1 is SGHRS and CDR2 YFSETQ. The CDR3 is 13 amino acids. The CDR3 reads CASSLAGALEAFF. The CDR3 DNA follows: TGCGCCAGCAGCTTGGCAGGGGCCCTTGAAGCTTTCTTT.

This chain connects TRBV19 to TRBJ2-4; 9 bases are a match to TRBD2. The J segment lost 8 bases and the V segment lost 3 bases, leaving 5 bases of the junction unmatched. CDR3 size: 14 residues. Germline CDR1 reads LNHDA; CDR2 reads SQIVND (reference sequence). The CDR3 is CASSIGTSSDIQYF. For the CDR3, the DNA is TGTGCCAGTAGTATCGGGACTAGCTCGGACATTCAGTACTTC.

This chain links TRBV14 with TRBJ2-5; D is ambiguous. V was shortened by 5 bases and J by 8 bases, with 15 bases between the two germline ends. Germline V gives CDR1 SGHDN, CDR2 FVKESK. The CDR3 totals 13 residues. CDR3 protein: CASSSSHSETQYF. The CDR3 nucleotides are TGTGCCAGCAGCTCCTCTCATAGTGAAACCCAGTACTTC.

This sequence joins TRBV7-9 and TRBJ2-3; D unresolved. This CDR3 spans 14 amino acids. CDR1 SEHNR and CDR2 FQNEAQ come from the germline V gene (reference sequence). Trimming left V 6 bases short and J 4 bases short, with 14 bases between. CDR3 coding DNA: TGTGCCAGCAGAGATCCCCGCAGCGCAGATACGCAGTATTTT. Amino acids: CASRDPRSADTQYF.

This chain uses TRBV3-1 (or the pseudogene TRBV3-2) with TRBJ2-5, with D possibly TRBD2 on 6 matching bases. The V gene lost 1 base and the J gene lost 4 bases, with 13 bases spanning the gap. Per the germline V gene, CDR1 is LGHDT and CDR2 is YNNKEL (reference sequence). The CDR3 runs to 15 residues. CDR3 sequence reads: CASSQGGVRGETQYF. CDR3 bases: TGTGCCAGCAGCCAAGGCGGGGTTAGGGGAGAGACCCAGTACTTC.

The chain has TRBV3-1 (or the pseudogene TRBV3-2) and TRBJ2-3, with D maybe TRBD1 (6 bases). The CDR3 contains 16 residues. The germline V gene has CDR1 LGHDT and CDR2 YNNKEL (reference sequence). V was clipped by 5 bases and J by 3 bases, with 18 bases between them. DNA of the CDR3: TGTGCCAGCAGCGGGGGCAGACGATCTGGGACAGATACGCAGTATTTT. Its translation: CASSGGRRSGTDTQYF.

This clone was picked up one time. The chain employs TRBV6-1 and TRBJ1-4; TRBD1 aligns across 8 bases. The CDR3 totals 19 residues. Germline CDR1 MNHNS, CDR2 SASEGT. The junction had 18 bases not matched to a gene; V was cut back by 4 bases and J by 5 bases. The CDR3 loop is CASSATPGTGRDLNEKLFF. CDR3 in DNA: TGTGCCAGCAGTGCTACTCCAGGGACAGGAAGAGATCTCAATGAAAAACTGTTTTTT.

This chain connects TRBV4-1 to TRBJ1-2; D ambiguous. V gave up 1 base and J gave up 11 bases, with 8 bases separating them. CDR3 size: 11 residues. The germline V gene encodes CDR1 MGHRA and CDR2 YSYEKL. CDR3 sequence (DNA): TGCGCCAGCAGCCAAGCAGGAAAATACACCTTC. Amino acids: CASSQAGKYTF.

The chain joins TRBV7-2 to TRBJ2-4, with D tentatively TRBD1 (5 bases). Germline CDR1 reads SGHTA; CDR2 reads FQGNSA. V gave up 1 base and J gave up 7 bases, with 8 bases separating them. CDR3 size: 13 residues. CDR3 in DNA: TGTGCCAGCAGCTTAGGGACAACTAACATTCAGTACTTC. Amino acids: CASSLGTTNIQYF.

The chain carries TRBV9 and TRBJ1-3; the D is unclear. This CDR3 has 14 amino acids. Germline V CDR1 and CDR2: SGDLS, YYNGEE. Trimming took off 2 bases at V and 2 bases at J, with 8 bases between the two ends. The CDR3 region is CASSVGSTGNTIYF. As DNA, the CDR3 is TGTGCCAGCAGCGTCGGGTCTACTGGAAACACCATATATTTT. Supplemented by reference TRBV9 and TRBJ1-3, the full variable domain reads DSGVTQTPKHLITATGQRVTLRCSPRSGDLSVYWYQQSLDQGLQFLIQYYNGEERAKGNILERFSAQQFPDLHSELNLSSLELGDSALYFCASSVGSTGNTIYFGEGSWLTVV.

V and J are TRBV6-6 and TRBJ2-1; 9 bases are a match to TRBD1. This CDR3 spans 20 amino acids. V was pared by 6 bases and J by 1 base, with 19 bases of the junction left unmatched. In germline, CDR1 is MNHNY, CDR2 SVGAGI (reference sequence). CDR3 region: CASSPVGWDRVYRSYNEQFF. The DNA of the CDR3 is TGTGCCAGCAGCCCCGTCGGGTGGGACAGGGTTTATAGGTCCTACAATGAGCAGTTCTTC.

This rearrangement joins TRBV6-1 to TRBJ2-3; TRBD2 aligns across 8 bases. Germline values: CDR1 MNHNS, CDR2 SASEGT. The CDR3 has 16 amino acids. Trimming took 6 bases from V and 4 from J; bases not matched to a gene: 12. DNA of the CDR3: TGTGCCAGCAGGGAACGAGCGGGAGTGTGGTCAGATACGCAGTATTTT. This encodes CASRERAGVWSDTQYF.

This chain connects TRBV18 to TRBJ1-5; D not certain. V dropped 4 bases and J dropped 4 bases, with 11 bases sitting between them. CDR3 length equals 14 residues. Germline loops: CDR1 KGHSH, CDR2 LQKENI. The CDR3 DNA follows: TGTGCCAGCTCACAGGTGGGGAGTAATCAGCCCCAGCATTTT. This encodes CASSQVGSNQPQHF.

This clone was seen once. CDR3 residues: CASSKVSPGTETYEQYF. DNA for the CDR3: TGTGCCAGCAGCAAAGTCAGCCCCGGGACAGAGACCTACGAGCAGTACTTC. The chain carries TRBV21-1 and TRBJ2-7; the D call TRBD1 from the table was never checked on the DNA. TRBV21-1 is an annotated pseudogene. The CDR3 spans 17 residues.

The rearrangement uses TRBV3-1 (or the pseudogene TRBV3-2) and TRBJ2-1; D is perhaps TRBD1 (6 bases). Trimming took off 0 bases at V and 8 bases at J, with 11 bases between the two ends. This CDR3 comprises 14 residues. From germline, CDR1 is LGHDT and CDR2 YNNKEL (reference sequence). The CDR3, as DNA: TGTGCCAGCAGCCAAGAGGCAGGGGCGGATGAGCAGTTCTTC. Translated: CASSQEAGADEQFF.

The chain couples TRBV15 to TRBJ2-1, with a weak D call TRBD2 (6 bases). The CDR3 is 16 residues long. CDR1 and CDR2 (germline): LNHNV, YYDKDF (reference sequence). V was shortened by 1 base and J by 4 bases, with 14 bases between the two germline ends. The CDR3 DNA sequence: TGTGCCACCAGCAGAGTGTCGGCGGGGTATTACAATGAGCAGTTCTTC. It is translated as CATSRVSAGYYNEQFF.

V is TRBV5-1 and J is TRBJ2-3; TRBD2 agrees at 10 bases. This CDR3 is 16 amino acids long. CDR1 and CDR2 from the germline V gene are SGHRS and YFSETQ. V lost 1 base, J lost 6 bases, and 8 bases stayed unmatched. The chain's CDR3 is CASSLMASGGRDTQYF. Written as DNA, the CDR3 is TGCGCCAGCAGCTTGATGGCTAGCGGGGGTCGGGATACGCAGTATTTT.

In nucleotides, the CDR3 is TGTGCCAGCAGTTTCAGTGGGACAGTGGCCTACGAGCAGTACTTC. As protein: CASSFSGTVAYEQYF. V usage is TRBV28 and J usage is TRBJ2-7, with 7 nucleotides matching TRBD1. The CDR3 spans 15 residues. Looked up from germline, CDR1 is MDHEN and CDR2 is SYDVKM. The V gene end was trimmed by 3 bases and the J gene end by 2 bases; junction bases not matched to a gene: 7.

This rearrangement joins TRBV3-1 (or the pseudogene TRBV3-2) to TRBJ2-5; 7 bases are a match to TRBD1. There are 14 residues in the CDR3. With 4 bases clipped from V and 5 bases from J, the junction kept 7 bases outside the gene matches. Germline V CDR1 and CDR2: LGHDT, YNNKEL (reference sequence). The CDR3 sequence is CASSLLTGQETQYF. As DNA, the CDR3 is TGTGCCAGCAGCCTCCTGACAGGGCAGGAGACCCAGTACTTC.

The chain carries TRBV4-1 and TRBJ2-4; 8 bases agree with TRBD1. The CDR3 spans 14 residues. The ends lost 4 bases at V and 8 bases at J; junction bases unmatched: 7. Germline assignment: CDR1 MGHRA and CDR2 YSYEKL. The CDR3: CASSPPTGEYIQYF. The DNA for the CDR3 is TGCGCCAGCAGCCCTCCGACAGGGGAGTACATTCAGTACTTC.

J is TRBJ1-3 and V is TRBV6-6, with D possibly TRBD1 on 6 matching bases. In germline, CDR1 is MNHNY, CDR2 SVGAGI (reference sequence). The CDR3 sequence is 15 residues long. V was clipped by 8 bases and J by 0 bases, with 14 bases between them. The CDR3 DNA reads TGTGCCAGCCGCAGAGGGGGTAACTCTGGAAACACCATATATTTT. This gives the protein CASRRGGNSGNTIYF.